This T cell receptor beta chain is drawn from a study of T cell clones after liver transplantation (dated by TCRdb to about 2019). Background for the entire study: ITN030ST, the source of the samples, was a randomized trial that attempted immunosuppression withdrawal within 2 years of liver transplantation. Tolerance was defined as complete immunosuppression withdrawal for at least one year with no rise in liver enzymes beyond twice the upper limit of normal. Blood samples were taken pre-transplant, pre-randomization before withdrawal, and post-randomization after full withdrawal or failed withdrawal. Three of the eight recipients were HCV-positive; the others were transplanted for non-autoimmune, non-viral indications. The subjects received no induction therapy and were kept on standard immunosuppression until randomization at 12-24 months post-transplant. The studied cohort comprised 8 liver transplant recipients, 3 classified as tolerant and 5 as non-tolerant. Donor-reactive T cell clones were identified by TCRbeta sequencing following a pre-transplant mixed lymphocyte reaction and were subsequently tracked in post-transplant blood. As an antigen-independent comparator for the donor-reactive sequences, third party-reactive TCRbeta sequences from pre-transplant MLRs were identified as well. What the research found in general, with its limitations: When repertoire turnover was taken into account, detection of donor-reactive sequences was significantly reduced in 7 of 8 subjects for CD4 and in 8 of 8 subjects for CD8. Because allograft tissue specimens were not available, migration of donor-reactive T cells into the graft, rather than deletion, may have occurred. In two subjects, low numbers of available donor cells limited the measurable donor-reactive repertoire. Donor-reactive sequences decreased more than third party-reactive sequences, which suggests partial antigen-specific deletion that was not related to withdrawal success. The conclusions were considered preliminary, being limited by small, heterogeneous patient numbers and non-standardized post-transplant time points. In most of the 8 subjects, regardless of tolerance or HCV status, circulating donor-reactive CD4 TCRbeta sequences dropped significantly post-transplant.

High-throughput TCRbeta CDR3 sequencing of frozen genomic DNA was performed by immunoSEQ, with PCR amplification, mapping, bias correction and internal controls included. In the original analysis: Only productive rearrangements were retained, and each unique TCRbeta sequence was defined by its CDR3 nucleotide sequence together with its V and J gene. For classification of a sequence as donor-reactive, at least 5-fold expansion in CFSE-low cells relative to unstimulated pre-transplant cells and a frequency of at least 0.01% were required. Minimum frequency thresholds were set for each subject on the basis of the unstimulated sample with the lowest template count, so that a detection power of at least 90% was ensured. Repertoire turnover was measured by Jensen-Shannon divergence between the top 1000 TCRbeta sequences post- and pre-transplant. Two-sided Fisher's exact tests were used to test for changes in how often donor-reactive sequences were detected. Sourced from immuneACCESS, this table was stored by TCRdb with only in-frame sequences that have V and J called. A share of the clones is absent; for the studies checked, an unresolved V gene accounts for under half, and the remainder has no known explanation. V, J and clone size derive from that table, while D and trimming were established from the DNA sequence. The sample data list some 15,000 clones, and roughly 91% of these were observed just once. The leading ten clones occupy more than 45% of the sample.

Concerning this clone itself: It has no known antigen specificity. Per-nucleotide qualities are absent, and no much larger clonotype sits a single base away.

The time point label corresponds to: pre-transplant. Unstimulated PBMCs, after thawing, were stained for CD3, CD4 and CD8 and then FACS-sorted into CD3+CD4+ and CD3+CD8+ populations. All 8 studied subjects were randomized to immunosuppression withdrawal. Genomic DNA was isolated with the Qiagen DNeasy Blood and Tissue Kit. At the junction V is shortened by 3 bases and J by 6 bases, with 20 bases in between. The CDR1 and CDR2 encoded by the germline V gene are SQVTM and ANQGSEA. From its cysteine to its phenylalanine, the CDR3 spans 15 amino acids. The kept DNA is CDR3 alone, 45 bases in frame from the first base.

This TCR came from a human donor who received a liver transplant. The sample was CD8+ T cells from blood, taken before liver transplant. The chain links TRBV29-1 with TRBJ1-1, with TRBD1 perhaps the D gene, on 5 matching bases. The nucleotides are TGCAGCGTTGAGACTGGGGACGCTGGGGACGCTGAAGCTTTCTTT. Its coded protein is CSVETGDAGDAEAFF.